Described below is a single T cell receptor beta chain sequence and its context. Its target is not known. Profiling relied on immunoSEQ multiplex PCR, and the TCRdb table lists in-frame clones only, not all of them. The sample holds some 14,000 clones, 64% seen once. Treatment noted: 15 Gy SBRT to primary tumor, nephrectomy 4 weeks later. These data are taken from a study of radiation and T cells in renal cell carcinoma. The study, taken as a whole, reports: In nephrectomy-only tumors, top 100 clonotypes averaged roughly 45%, versus around 50% irradiated. Tumor samples were small regions of 0.9 to 1 g.

The V gene's germline CDR1 is MNHNY and CDR2 SVGAGI (reference sequence). The ends were cut back, 2 bases at V and 6 bases at J, with 4 bases in the middle. This CDR3 is 12 amino acids long. The sample here was tumor tissue, taken from a patient whose treatment included radiotherapy and nephrectomy. The clonotype originates from a woman between 70 and 85 years old with renal cell carcinoma. This rearrangement joins TRBV6-6 to TRBJ2-2; D uncertain. The CDR3 nucleotides read TGTGCCAGCAGTTACACCGCCGGGGAGCTGTTTTTT. The encoded protein is CASSYTAGELFF.